The 4 T cell receptor beta chains presented below share a single source sample, sequenced in a study of cytomegalovirus exposure and HLA in healthy donors (dated by TCRdb to about 2017). Receptor amplification or capture employed the immunoSEQ multiplex PCR assay. For the multiplex PCR, a mixture combining 60 forward primers for TCR Vbeta segments and 13 reverse primers for TCR Jbeta segments was used. What TCRdb holds here is the immuneACCESS table cut down to in-frame rearrangements. Part of the clones is not present; checked against another copy, under half of the missing clones reflect an unresolved V gene, and the others are unexplained. A total of 250,000 or so clones appear in this sample, about 81% of them only once. Less than 8.5% of the sample is taken by the ten largest. Sequencing used PBMCs. The receptors were sampled from a woman in her sixties or seventies in good health and CMV-seropositive.

The chain employs TRBV7-3 and TRBJ2-2; D unresolved. In germline, CDR1 is SGHTA, CDR2 FQGTGA. V lost 3 bases and J 2 bases, leaving 10 bases between the germline ends. This CDR3 comprises 15 residues. The CDR3 sequence is CASSLSQANTGELFF. DNA of the CDR3: TGTGCCAGCAGCTTGAGTCAAGCTAACACCGGGGAGCTGTTTTTT.

V usage is TRBV5-1 and J usage is TRBJ1-5; 7 bases line up with TRBD1. CDR3 length: 15 amino acids. Germline lookup yields CDR1 SGHRS and CDR2 YFSETQ. J gave up 6 bases and V 2 bases, and 8 bases lay outside the gene matches. The CDR3 protein is CASSLEGGVGQPQHF. The CDR3 DNA reads TGCGCCAGCAGCTTAGAAGGGGGCGTCGGTCAGCCCCAGCATTTT.

Details on this clone: One end of the junction does not line up with germline, which may come from a read error. The chain recombines TRBV6-6 with TRBJ2-7, with 15 bases aligning to TRBD2. There are 14 residues in the CDR3. CDR1 and CDR2 from the germline V gene are MNHNY and SVGAGI (reference sequence). The CDR3 DNA is TGTGCCAGCGGACTAGCGGGAGGGTCCTACGAGCAGTGCTTC. Protein product: CASGLAGGSYEQCF.

The chain couples TRBV9 to TRBJ2-2, with 13 bases lining up with TRBD2. The CDR3 consists of 18 residues. J lost 0 bases, V lost 4 bases, and 6 bases had no gene match. Germline values: CDR1 SGDLS, CDR2 YYNGEE. CDR3 DNA sequence: TGTGCCAGCAGCTACGTACTAGCGGGAGGGGCGAACACCGGGGAGCTGTTTTTT. It specifies CASSYVLAGGANTGELFF. The full variable domain, in which reference TRBV9 and TRBJ2-2 provide the parts outside the CDR3, is DSGVTQTPKHLITATGQRVTLRCSPRSGDLSVYWYQQSLDQGLQFLIQYYNGEERAKGNILERFSAQQFPDLHSELNLSSLELGDSALYFCASSYVLAGGANTGELFFGEGSRLTVL.